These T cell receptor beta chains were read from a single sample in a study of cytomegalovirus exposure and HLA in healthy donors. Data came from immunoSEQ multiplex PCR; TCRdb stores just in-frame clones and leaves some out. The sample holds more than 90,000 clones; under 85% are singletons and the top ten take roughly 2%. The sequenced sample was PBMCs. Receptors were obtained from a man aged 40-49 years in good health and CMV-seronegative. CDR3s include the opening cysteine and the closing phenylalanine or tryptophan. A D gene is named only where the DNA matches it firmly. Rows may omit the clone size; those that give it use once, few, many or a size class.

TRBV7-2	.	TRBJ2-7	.	CASSQQGPGMYEQYF	TGTGCCAGCAGCCAACAAGGCCCCGGGATGTACGAGCAGTACTTC
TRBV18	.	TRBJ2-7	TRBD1	CASSLIRDSPYEQYF	TGTGCCAGCTCACTTATCCGGGACAGCCCCTACGAGCAGTACTTC
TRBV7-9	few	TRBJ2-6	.	CASSWTQTDSGANVLTF	TGTGCCAGCAGCTGGACACAAACCGACTCTGGGGCCAACGTCCTGACTTTC
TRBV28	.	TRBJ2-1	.	CASSNRGADNEQFF	TGTGCCAGCAGTAACCGCGGGGCGGACAATGAGCAGTTCTTC
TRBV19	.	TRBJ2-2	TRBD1	CASRTGGYTGELFF	TGTGCCAGTAGAACAGGGGGCTACACCGGGGAGCTGTTTTTT
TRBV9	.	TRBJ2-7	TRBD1	CASSAVGQGQSEQYF	TGTGCCAGCAGCGCTGTTGGACAGGGTCAGAGCGAGCAGTACTTC
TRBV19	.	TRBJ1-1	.	CASSIDRNSNTEAFF	TGTGCCAGTAGTATAGATCGGAACAGTAACACTGAAGCTTTCTTT
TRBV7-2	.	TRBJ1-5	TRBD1	CASSFRGQGNQPQHF	TGTGCCAGCAGCTTCCGTGGACAGGGCAATCAGCCCCAGCATTTT
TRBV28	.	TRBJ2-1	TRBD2	CASRPTGDRGLAGVPPYNEQFF	TGTGCCAGCAGACCAACGGGCGATCGTGGACTAGCGGGAGTACCTCCCTACAATGAGCAGTTCTTC
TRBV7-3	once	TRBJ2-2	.	CASSITAGAVTGELFF	TGTGCCAGCAGTATAACGGCGGGGGCGGTCACCGGGGAGCTGTTTTTT
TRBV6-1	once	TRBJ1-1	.	CASSEAPVRVAEAFF	TGTGCCAGCAGTGAAGCGCCGGTCAGGGTTGCTGAAGCTTTCTTT
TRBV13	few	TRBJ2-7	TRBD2	CASSATSGSYEQYF	TGTGCCAGCAGCGCCACTAGCGGGAGCTACGAGCAGTACTTC
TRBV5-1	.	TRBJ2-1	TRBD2	CASSLVGIAGRGYNEQFF	TGCGCCAGCAGCTTGGTTGGCATAGCGGGACGGGGGTACAATGAGCAGTTCTTC
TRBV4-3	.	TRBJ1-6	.	CASSYEHINSPLHF	TGCGCCAGCAGTTATGAACACATTAATTCACCCCTCCACTTT
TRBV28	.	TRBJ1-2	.	CASSFGSTIHGYTF	TGTGCCAGCAGTTTCGGCAGCACTATTCATGGCTACACCTTC